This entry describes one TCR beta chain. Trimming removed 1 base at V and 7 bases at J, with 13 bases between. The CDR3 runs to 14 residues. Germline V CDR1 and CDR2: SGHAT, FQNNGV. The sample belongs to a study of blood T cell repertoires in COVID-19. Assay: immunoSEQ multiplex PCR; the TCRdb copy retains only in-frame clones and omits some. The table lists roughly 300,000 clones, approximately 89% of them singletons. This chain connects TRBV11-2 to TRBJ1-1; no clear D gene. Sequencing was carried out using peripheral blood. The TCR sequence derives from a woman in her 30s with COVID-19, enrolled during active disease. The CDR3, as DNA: TGTGCCAGCAGCTTAGTGTTGGCCCGGGGTGAAGCTTTCTTT. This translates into CASSLVLARGEAFF.